Shown below are 26 T cell receptor beta chains from a single sample sequenced in a study of T cell responses to AZD1222 COVID-19 vaccine. Generated by immunoSEQ multiplex PCR, the TCRdb table keeps only in-frame clones and is missing some. The data contain about 130,000 clones, roughly 87% of them singletons. The specimen was peripheral blood, collected on day 0 of AZD1222 vaccination. Receptors originate from an adult in good health.

This clone has only one observation. The chain combines TRBV3-1 (or the pseudogene TRBV3-2) with TRBJ2-7; TRBD1 is a possible D gene (6 bases). Germline V gene data show CDR1 as LGHDT and CDR2 as YNNKEL (reference sequence). The CDR3 runs 13 residues. V was clipped by 4 bases and J by 6 bases, with 13 bases between them. CDR3 DNA: TGTGCCAGCAGCCGAATACAGGGTACCGAGCAGTACTTC. Its protein product is CASSRIQGTEQYF.

This chain links TRBV7-9 with TRBJ1-6; D remains unclear. This CDR3 region has 18 residues. CDR1 is SEHNR and CDR2 is FQNEAQ in the germline V gene (reference sequence). V was clipped by 4 bases and J by 0 bases, with 16 bases between them. The CDR3 region is CASSSGDLLRSYNSPLHF. Here the CDR3 DNA reads TGTGCCAGCAGCTCCGGTGACCTGTTGCGCTCCTATAATTCACCCCTCCACTTT.

The chain recombines TRBV9 with TRBJ1-3; weak D call: TRBD1 (5 bases). From germline, CDR1 is SGDLS and CDR2 YYNGEE. V was cut by 3 bases and J by 0 bases, with 13 bases left in between. The CDR3 has 16 amino acids. CDR3 protein: CASSASGGSSGNTIYF. DNA for the CDR3: TGTGCCAGCAGCGCCTCTGGGGGGTCCTCTGGAAACACCATATATTTT.

This chain uses TRBV3-1 (or the pseudogene TRBV3-2) with TRBJ1-1, with D possibly being TRBD1 (5 bases). Trimming took off 2 bases at V and 5 bases at J, with 12 bases between the two ends. CDR1 LGHDT and CDR2 YNNKEL come from the germline V gene (reference sequence). CDR3 size: 14 residues. CDR3 loop: CASSQPGTGTEAFF. The CDR3 DNA reads as TGTGCCAGCAGCCAACCAGGGACGGGGACTGAAGCTTTCTTT.

This clone was seen more than once but under ten times. CDR3: CASSTFYGGYTEAFF. The CDR3 DNA reads as TGTGCCAGTAGTACCTTCTATGGGGGTTACACTGAAGCTTTCTTT. The genes are TRBV19 and TRBJ1-1, with a tentative D call TRBD1 (5 bases). The CDR3 is made up of 15 amino acids. Trimming pared 4 bases from V and 3 bases from J, leaving 15 bases between. Looked up from germline, CDR1 is LNHDA and CDR2 is SQIVND (reference sequence).

This rearrangement joins TRBV5-5 to TRBJ2-5; the D call may be TRBD1 or TRBD2 (6 bases each). The V gene's germline CDR1 is SGHKS and CDR2 YYEKEE (reference sequence). This CDR3 has 12 amino acids. V lost 4 bases and J lost 5, with 9 bases in between. The CDR3: CASSGGRETQYF. Written as DNA, the CDR3 is TGTGCCAGCAGCGGGGGGCGGGAGACCCAGTACTTC.

The genes are TRBV7-9 and TRBJ1-3; D is unresolved. The CDR3 covers 16 residues. Per germline, CDR1 SEHNR and CDR2 FQNEAQ (reference sequence). Trimming pared 6 bases from V and 0 bases from J, leaving 15 bases between. CDR3 DNA sequence: TGTGCCAGCAGTTCAGGCCACACTCGCTCTGGAAACACCATATATTTT. Translation gives CASSSGHTRSGNTIYF.

This clone showed up just once. The genes are TRBV7-3 and TRBJ1-2; tentatively, D is TRBD1 (6 bases). Germline CDR1 is SGHTA and CDR2 is FQGTGA. The V end was cut by 5 bases, the J end by 7 bases, with 20 bases between. CDR3 size: 15 residues. CDR3 residues: CASSPGRGPGGGYTF. The CDR3 coding sequence is TGTGCCAGCAGCCCGGGCCGGGGGCCGGGAGGTGGCTACACCTTC.

The J gene is TRBJ2-4, the V gene TRBV5-1; TRBD2 agrees at 14 bases. Germline V gives CDR1 SGHRS, CDR2 YFSETQ. The CDR3 totals 14 residues. V shed 5 bases, J shed 7 bases, and the junction held 2 bases outside the gene matches. The CDR3 sequence is CASRTSGGANIQYF. The CDR3 nucleotides are TGCGCCAGCAGGACTAGCGGGGGGGCGAACATTCAGTACTTC.

In this sample, this clone turned up once. The CDR3 nucleotides read TGCAGCGACAGAGAGAACTATGGCTACACCTTC. This translates into CSDRENYGYTF. The chain carries TRBV29-1 and TRBJ1-2, with D uncertain. Germline V gene sequence: CDR1 SQVTM, CDR2 ANQGSEA. Trimming removed 7 bases at V and 2 bases at J, with 8 bases between. The CDR3 totals 11 residues.

The V and J genes are TRBV18 and TRBJ2-1; 9 bases line up with TRBD2. With V trimmed by 1 base and J by 10 bases, 11 bases remained unmatched. CDR1 is KGHSH, CDR2 LQKENI, per germline. This CDR3 has 16 residues. CDR3 bases: TGTGCCAGCTCACCACAGGCCAGCGGGGGGACGGGGGAGCAGTTCTTC. Amino acid sequence: CASSPQASGGTGEQFF.

V and J are TRBV4-1 and TRBJ1-6, with 7 bases matching TRBD1. The germline CDR1 and CDR2 sequences are MGHRA and YSYEKL. The CDR3 is 16 residues long. J was trimmed by 9 bases and V by 5 bases; bases with no gene match: 13. The CDR3 DNA is TGCGCCAGCAGCGCAGGGGGGGCAGGGGCTGGTTCACCCCTCCACTTT. Protein product: CASSAGGAGAGSPLHF.

The chain carries TRBV5-6 and TRBJ2-7; no clear D gene. The length of the CDR3 is 13 residues. V lost 2 bases and J 1 base, leaving 7 bases between the germline ends. Germline lookup yields CDR1 SGHDT and CDR2 YYEEEE. CDR3 loop: CASSFTASYEQYF. The CDR3 DNA reads TGTGCCAGCAGCTTTACAGCTTCCTACGAGCAGTACTTC.

The chain employs TRBV5-1 and TRBJ1-4; the D is unclear. V was cut by 2 bases and J by 2 bases, with 7 bases left in between. The CDR3 is 14 amino acids. Germline V gene sequence: CDR1 SGHRS, CDR2 YFSETQ. CDR3 sequence reads: CASSLVTTNEKLFF. In DNA form, the CDR3 reads TGCGCCAGCAGCTTAGTGACGACTAATGAAAAACTGTTTTTT.

This rearrangement joins TRBV6-5 to TRBJ2-1, with 8 bases matching TRBD2. The CDR3 has 15 amino acids. V shed 7 bases, J shed 6 bases, and the junction held 11 bases outside the gene matches. Germline V lookup: CDR1 MNHEY, CDR2 SVGAGI. The CDR3 region has the DNA TGTGCCAGCACCGCGGGTAGCGGGGCCCGCAATGAGCAGTTCTTC. This sequence encodes CASTAGSGARNEQFF.

As concerns this clone: Other DNA variants within this sample encode the same CDR3. As DNA, the CDR3 is TGCGCCAGCAGCTTGGACAGTTACCAGCCCCAGCATTTT. It translates to CASSLDSYQPQHF. The chain links TRBV5-1 to TRBJ1-5; D uncertain. The CDR3 has 13 amino acids. With 0 bases removed from V and 7 bases from J, the gap between germline ends came to 8 bases. The V gene's germline CDR1 is SGHRS and CDR2 YFSETQ. The full variable domain, completed using reference TRBV5-1 and TRBJ1-5, is KAGVTQTPRYLIKTRGQQVTLSCSPISGHRSVSWYQQTPGQGLQFLFEYFSETQRNKGNFPGRFSGRQFSNSRSEMNVSTLELGDSALYLCASSLDSYQPQHFGDGTRLSIL.

The rearrangement uses TRBV29-1 and TRBJ2-5; possible D gene TRBD2, 6 bases. This CDR3 spans 14 amino acids. Germline loops: CDR1 SQVTM, CDR2 ANQGSEA. Trimming removed 4 bases at V and 2 bases at J, with 14 bases between. For the CDR3, the DNA is TGCAGCGTTGTGAAGGTTGGGGGGCAAGAGACCCAGTACTTC. Encoded protein: CSVVKVGGQETQYF.

J is TRBJ1-2 and V is TRBV30, with TRBD1 identical over 7 bases. The V gene end was trimmed by 4 bases and the J gene end by 8 bases; junction bases not matched to a gene: 7. The V gene's germline CDR1 is GTSNPN and CDR2 SVGIG (reference sequence). CDR3 length: 12 amino acids. CDR3 residues: CAWTRTGGGYTF. Written as DNA, the CDR3 is TGTGCCTGGACCCGGACAGGAGGAGGCTACACCTTC. The variable domain in full, with the rest retrieved from reference TRBV30 and TRBJ1-2, is SQTIHQWPATLVQPVGSPLSLECTVEGTSNPNLYWYRQAAGRGLQLLFYSVGIGQISSEVPQNLSASRPQDRQFILSSKKLLLSDSGFYLCAWTRTGGGYTFGSGTRLTVV.

V is TRBV7-2 and J is TRBJ1-4, with 7 nucleotides matching TRBD1. The CDR3 has 18 amino acids. Trimming cost V 5 bases and J 5 bases; bases outside gene matches: 17. Germline loops: CDR1 SGHTA, CDR2 FQGNSA. CDR3 coding DNA: TGTGCCAGCAGCACCCGGACAGGCATTCGGTACGGGAATGAAAAACTGTTTTTT. Protein sequence: CASSTRTGIRYGNEKLFF.

The rearrangement links TRBV14 to TRBJ1-2, with D perhaps matching TRBD1 (6 bases). The germline CDR1 and CDR2 sequences are SGHDN and FVKESK. Trimming removed 8 bases at V and 4 bases at J, with 11 bases between. The CDR3 runs to 12 residues. The CDR3 reads CASAPGAYGYTF. As DNA, the CDR3 is TGTGCCAGCGCTCCGGGGGCCTATGGCTACACCTTC.

V gene TRBV9 combines with J gene TRBJ1-1, with D uncertain. Germline CDR1 and CDR2: SGDLS and YYNGEE. This CDR3 comprises 14 residues. With 0 bases removed from V and 1 base from J, the gap between germline ends came to 7 bases. The CDR3: CASSVGHSNTEAFF. CDR3 sequence (DNA): TGTGCCAGCAGCGTAGGTCACTCGAACACTGAAGCTTTCTTT. The variable domain in full, completed from reference TRBV9 and TRBJ1-1, reads DSGVTQTPKHLITATGQRVTLRCSPRSGDLSVYWYQQSLDQGLQFLIQYYNGEERAKGNILERFSAQQFPDLHSELNLSSLELGDSALYFCASSVGHSNTEAFFGQGTRLTVV.

The rearrangement joins TRBV3-1 (or the pseudogene TRBV3-2) to TRBJ2-7; the match to TRBD1 covers 10 bases. V was pared by 4 bases and J by 2 bases, with 5 bases of the junction left unmatched. The CDR3 spans 15 residues. CDR1 is LGHDT and CDR2 is YNNKEL in the germline V gene (reference sequence). In nucleotides, the CDR3 is TGTGCCAGCAGCCCAGCAGGACAGGGGGCCTACGAGCAGTACTTC. It is translated as CASSPAGQGAYEQYF.

The chain has TRBV19 and TRBJ1-5, with a weak D call TRBD1 (6 bases). Trimming took off 5 bases at V and 4 bases at J, with 12 bases between the two ends. This CDR3 has 14 amino acids. The germline V gene has CDR1 LNHDA and CDR2 SQIVND (reference sequence). CDR3 nucleotides: TGTGCCAGTAGTCCCCAGGGGCAGAATCAGCCCCAGCATTTT. This codes for CASSPQGQNQPQHF.

The V and J genes are TRBV20-1 and TRBJ1-6; perhaps TRBD1 as D (5 bases). V lost 6 bases, J lost 11 bases, and 11 bases lay in between. The CDR3 is made up of 11 amino acids. Per the germline V gene, CDR1 is DFQATT and CDR2 is SNEGSKA (reference sequence). The CDR3 spells CSAGPGPPLHF. As DNA, the CDR3 is TGCAGTGCAGGTCCGGGGCCACCCCTCCACTTT.

The chain combines TRBV18 with TRBJ2-7, with 7 nucleotides matching TRBD1. V shed 1 base, J shed 3 bases, and the junction held 15 bases outside the gene matches. The germline CDR1 and CDR2 sequences are KGHSH and LQKENI. The CDR3 has 18 residues. CDR3 loop: CASSPHIPTGTEGYEQYF. The CDR3 bases are TGTGCCAGCTCACCACATATCCCAACCGGGACAGAGGGCTACGAGCAGTACTTC. The full variable domain, rest sourced from reference TRBV18 and TRBJ2-7, is NAGVMQNPRHLVRRRGQEARLRCSPMKGHSHVYWYRQLPEEGLKFMVYLQKENIIDESGMPKERFSAEFPKEGPSILRIQQVVRGDSAAYFCASSPHIPTGTEGYEQYFGPGTRLTVT.

The chain couples TRBV5-4 to TRBJ2-4; D is perhaps TRBD2 (6 bases). Trimming cost V 3 bases and J 4 bases, with 11 bases left between them. The CDR3 spans 14 residues. The germline V gene encodes CDR1 SGHNT and CDR2 YYREEE (reference sequence). CDR3 nucleotide sequence: TGTGCCAGCAGCTCCGCGGGGTCTAAAAACATTCAGTACTTC. Its translation: CASSSAGSKNIQYF.